A selection of T cell receptor beta chains follows, all from one sample in a study of shared clonotypes between healthy human individuals. The repertoire was sequenced with immunoSEQ multiplex PCR; TCRdb's copy has only in-frame clones and lacks some. The sample lists under 2,500,000 clones, about 94% occurring once. The sample comprised naive CD4+ T cells sorted from blood. The receptors come from a man younger than 35 in good health. Both conserved end residues are part of each CDR3. The D gene is left open where the match is weak. Rows may omit the clone size; those that give it use once, few, many or a size class.

d_call: .; cdr3_length: 13; j_call: TRBJ1-4; v_call: TRBV30; clone_size: .; cdr3_aa: CAWSVHGGEKLFF; cdr3_nt: TGTGCCTGGAGTGTACACGGGGGGGAAAAACTGTTTTTT
d_call: .; cdr3_length: 14; j_call: TRBJ2-7; v_call: TRBV10-2; clone_size: .; cdr3_aa: CASSAPDRYYEQYF; cdr3_nt: TGCGCCAGCAGTGCTCCAGACAGGTACTACGAGCAGTACTTC
d_call: TRBD1; cdr3_length: 14; j_call: TRBJ1-5; v_call: TRBV28; clone_size: .; cdr3_aa: CASISGTGGQPQHF; cdr3_nt: TGTGCCAGCATCTCCGGAACAGGGGGCCAGCCCCAGCATTTT
d_call: .; cdr3_length: 13; j_call: TRBJ1-2; v_call: TRBV30; clone_size: .; cdr3_aa: CAWSNREAHGYTF; cdr3_nt: TGTGCCTGGAGTAACAGGGAGGCACATGGCTACACCTTC
d_call: .; cdr3_length: 15; j_call: TRBJ1-4; v_call: TRBV28; clone_size: once; cdr3_aa: CASSLAGGANEKLFF; cdr3_nt: TGTGCCAGCAGTTTAGCGGGGGGAGCTAATGAAAAACTGTTTTTT
d_call: .; cdr3_length: 12; j_call: TRBJ1-1; v_call: TRBV7-6; clone_size: .; cdr3_aa: CASSFRDTEAFF; cdr3_nt: TGTGCCAGCAGCTTCCGGGACACTGAAGCTTTCTTT
d_call: .; cdr3_length: 12; j_call: TRBJ1-2; v_call: TRBV27; clone_size: .; cdr3_aa: CASIKMHYGYTF; cdr3_nt: TGTGCCAGCATAAAGATGCACTATGGCTACACCTTC
d_call: .; cdr3_length: 14; j_call: TRBJ1-2; v_call: TRBV6-5; clone_size: .; cdr3_aa: CASSLVRGHKGYTF; cdr3_nt: TGTGCCAGCAGTTTAGTCAGGGGTCATAAAGGCTACACCTTC
d_call: .; cdr3_length: 16; j_call: TRBJ1-2; v_call: TRBV25-1; clone_size: .; cdr3_aa: CASSENQAEGGYGYTF; cdr3_nt: TGTGCCAGCAGTGAAAATCAGGCAGAGGGAGGCTATGGCTACACCTTC
d_call: .; cdr3_length: 16; j_call: TRBJ1-1; v_call: TRBV18; clone_size: .; cdr3_aa: CASSPARGGTNTEAFF; cdr3_nt: TGTGCCAGCTCACCGGCACGCGGGGGGACGAACACTGAAGCTTTCTTT
d_call: .; cdr3_length: 16; j_call: TRBJ1-5; v_call: TRBV18; clone_size: .; cdr3_aa: CASSPGGSTGNQPQHF; cdr3_nt: TGTGCCAGCTCACCTGGCGGTTCTACAGGCAATCAGCCCCAGCATTTT
d_call: .; cdr3_length: 13; j_call: TRBJ2-3; v_call: TRBV6-1; clone_size: .; cdr3_aa: CASSRQAADTQYF; cdr3_nt: TGTGCCAGCAGTCGACAGGCGGCAGATACGCAGTATTTT
d_call: .; cdr3_length: 14; j_call: TRBJ2-1; v_call: TRBV5-1; clone_size: once; cdr3_aa: CASSLRGSYNEQFF; cdr3_nt: TGCGCCAGCAGCTTGAGAGGCAGTTACAATGAGCAGTTCTTC
d_call: .; cdr3_length: 12; j_call: TRBJ2-5; v_call: TRBV28; clone_size: .; cdr3_aa: CASSWGRETQYF; cdr3_nt: TGTGCCAGCAGTTGGGGACGGGAGACCCAGTACTTC
d_call: .; cdr3_length: 15; j_call: TRBJ2-7; v_call: TRBV5-4; clone_size: .; cdr3_aa: CASSLRSQNLYEQYF; cdr3_nt: TGTGCCAGCAGCTTGAGGTCCCAGAACCTCTACGAGCAGTACTTC
d_call: TRBD1; cdr3_length: 19; j_call: TRBJ1-6; v_call: TRBV2; clone_size: .; cdr3_aa: CASSEAGFRDSLLGSPLHF; cdr3_nt: TGTGCCAGCAGTGAAGCGGGGTTCCGGGACAGTCTTCTGGGGTCACCCCTCCACTTT
d_call: TRBD2; cdr3_length: 18; j_call: TRBJ2-7; v_call: TRBV30; clone_size: once; cdr3_aa: CAWSRASGRATTVYEQYF; cdr3_nt: TGTGCCTGGAGTAGGGCTAGCGGGAGGGCCACTACGGTCTACGAGCAGTACTTC
d_call: .; cdr3_length: 17; j_call: TRBJ1-2; v_call: TRBV11-3; clone_size: .; cdr3_aa: CASSLFSGHSMRYGYTF; cdr3_nt: TGTGCCAGCAGCTTATTCTCGGGACATTCTATGCGCTATGGCTACACCTTC
d_call: .; cdr3_length: 15; j_call: TRBJ2-5; v_call: TRBV6-5; clone_size: .; cdr3_aa: CASSDGAGWQETQYF; cdr3_nt: TGTGCCAGCAGCGACGGGGCAGGGTGGCAAGAGACCCAGTACTTC
d_call: .; cdr3_length: 14; j_call: TRBJ2-3; v_call: TRBV6-5; clone_size: .; cdr3_aa: CASSYLQGTDTQYF; cdr3_nt: TGTGCCAGCAGTTATCTCCAGGGCACAGATACGCAGTATTTT
d_call: .; cdr3_length: 13; j_call: TRBJ1-1; v_call: TRBV29-1; clone_size: .; cdr3_aa: CSVQGPVNTEAFF; cdr3_nt: TGCAGCGTTCAGGGGCCTGTGAACACTGAAGCTTTCTTT
d_call: TRBD1; cdr3_length: 15; j_call: TRBJ1-1; v_call: TRBV10-3; clone_size: .; cdr3_aa: CAISDRGTANTEAFF; cdr3_nt: TGTGCCATCAGTGACCGAGGGACAGCGAACACTGAAGCTTTCTTT
d_call: .; cdr3_length: 13; j_call: TRBJ2-3; v_call: TRBV6-6; clone_size: .; cdr3_aa: CASRVRSADTQYF; cdr3_nt: TGTGCCAGCAGGGTGCGGAGCGCAGATACGCAGTATTTT
d_call: .; cdr3_length: 13; j_call: TRBJ1-6; v_call: TRBV2; clone_size: .; cdr3_aa: CASSFDYNSPLHF; cdr3_nt: TGTGCCAGCAGCTTTGATTATAATTCACCCCTCCACTTT
d_call: TRBD1; cdr3_length: 14; j_call: TRBJ1-2; v_call: TRBV30; clone_size: .; cdr3_aa: CAWSYRGIGYGYTF; cdr3_nt: TGTGCCTGGAGTTACAGGGGGATAGGCTATGGCTACACCTTC
d_call: .; cdr3_length: 16; j_call: TRBJ1-2; v_call: TRBV10-2; clone_size: .; cdr3_aa: CASSESTWEGFYGYTF; cdr3_nt: TGCGCCAGCAGTGAGTCGACCTGGGAGGGATTCTATGGCTACACCTTC
d_call: .; cdr3_length: 16; j_call: TRBJ1-6; v_call: TRBV7-3; clone_size: .; cdr3_aa: CASSLAPFGEDSPLHF; cdr3_nt: TGTGCCAGCAGCCTCGCTCCCTTTGGGGAAGATTCACCCCTCCACTTT
d_call: .; cdr3_length: 13; j_call: TRBJ1-4; v_call: TRBV18; clone_size: .; cdr3_aa: CASSPSGNEKLFF; cdr3_nt: TGTGCCAGCTCACCATCCGGGAATGAAAAACTGTTTTTT
d_call: .; cdr3_length: 14; j_call: TRBJ2-2; v_call: TRBV19; clone_size: .; cdr3_aa: CASCETENTGELFF; cdr3_nt: TGTGCCAGTTGTGAGACAGAGAACACCGGGGAGCTGTTTTTT
d_call: TRBD1; cdr3_length: 15; j_call: TRBJ1-2; v_call: TRBV30; clone_size: .; cdr3_aa: CAWSAPGTVNYGYTF; cdr3_nt: TGTGCCTGGAGTGCCCCCGGGACAGTTAACTATGGCTACACCTTC
d_call: TRBD1; cdr3_length: 16; j_call: TRBJ1-2; v_call: TRBV5-1; clone_size: few; cdr3_aa: CASSLPTTGGISGYTF; cdr3_nt: TGCGCCAGCAGCTTGCCTACTACAGGGGGAATTTCGGGCTACACCTTC
d_call: TRBD1; cdr3_length: 14; j_call: TRBJ2-1; v_call: TRBV7-9; clone_size: once; cdr3_aa: CASSGQGARDEQFF; cdr3_nt: TGTGCCAGCAGCGGACAGGGGGCGCGGGATGAGCAGTTCTTC
d_call: TRBD2; cdr3_length: 14; j_call: TRBJ2-7; v_call: TRBV7-2; clone_size: once; cdr3_aa: CASSSGLAAAEQYF; cdr3_nt: TGTGCCAGCAGCTCGGGACTAGCAGCCGCCGAGCAGTACTTC
d_call: TRBD2; cdr3_length: 13; j_call: TRBJ2-5; v_call: TRBV2; clone_size: .; cdr3_aa: CARKRDVLETQYF; cdr3_nt: TGTGCCAGAAAGCGGGACGTGTTAGAGACCCAGTACTTC
d_call: .; cdr3_length: 11; j_call: TRBJ2-1; v_call: TRBV5-1; clone_size: once; cdr3_aa: CASSIMNEQFF; cdr3_nt: TGCGCCAGCAGCATAATGAATGAGCAGTTCTTC
d_call: .; cdr3_length: 13; j_call: TRBJ1-1; v_call: TRBV2; clone_size: .; cdr3_aa: CASSGQPNTEAFF; cdr3_nt: TGTGCCAGCAGTGGACAGCCGAACACTGAAGCTTTCTTT
d_call: TRBD1; cdr3_length: 17; j_call: TRBJ2-3; v_call: TRBV18; clone_size: .; cdr3_aa: CASSPLAVTGGTDTQYF; cdr3_nt: TGTGCCAGCTCCCCCCTAGCAGTCACAGGGGGGACAGATACGCAGTATTTT
d_call: .; cdr3_length: 16; j_call: TRBJ2-6; v_call: TRBV5-4; clone_size: .; cdr3_aa: CASSGTDFSGANVLTF; cdr3_nt: TGTGCCAGCAGCGGTACAGACTTCTCTGGGGCCAACGTCCTGACTTTC
d_call: .; cdr3_length: 11; j_call: TRBJ2-7; v_call: TRBV10-3; clone_size: .; cdr3_aa: CAISGAYEQYF; cdr3_nt: TGTGCCATCAGTGGGGCCTACGAGCAGTACTTC
d_call: .; cdr3_length: 15; j_call: TRBJ1-2; v_call: TRBV6-5; clone_size: .; cdr3_aa: CASRRGGALNYGYTF; cdr3_nt: TGTGCCAGCCGACGAGGGGGGGCTCTTAACTATGGCTACACCTTC
d_call: .; cdr3_length: 11; j_call: TRBJ2-6; v_call: TRBV19; clone_size: .; cdr3_aa: CATAGANVLTF; cdr3_nt: TGTGCCACCGCTGGGGCCAACGTCCTGACTTTC
d_call: .; cdr3_length: 13; j_call: TRBJ2-2; v_call: TRBV19; clone_size: .; cdr3_aa: CASSIGRAGELFF; cdr3_nt: TGTGCCAGTAGTATCGGTCGAGCCGGGGAGCTGTTTTTT
d_call: .; cdr3_length: 12; j_call: TRBJ2-5; v_call: TRBV5-1; clone_size: .; cdr3_aa: CASSLELETQYF; cdr3_nt: TGCGCCAGCAGCTTGGAGTTGGAGACCCAGTACTTC
d_call: TRBD1; cdr3_length: 15; j_call: TRBJ2-1; v_call: TRBV4-1; clone_size: .; cdr3_aa: CASSQGQGIYNEQFF; cdr3_nt: TGCGCCAGCAGCCAGGGACAGGGAATCTACAATGAGCAGTTCTTC
d_call: .; cdr3_length: 12; j_call: TRBJ2-1; v_call: TRBV7-2; clone_size: .; cdr3_aa: CASVRDVGEQFF; cdr3_nt: TGTGCCAGCGTGAGAGACGTAGGTGAGCAGTTCTTC
d_call: .; cdr3_length: 13; j_call: TRBJ1-5; v_call: TRBV5-6; clone_size: .; cdr3_aa: CASSLGWDQPQHF; cdr3_nt: TGTGCCAGCAGCTTGGGTTGGGATCAGCCCCAGCATTTT
d_call: .; cdr3_length: 15; j_call: TRBJ1-6; v_call: TRBV27; clone_size: .; cdr3_aa: CASSADGLRNSPLHF; cdr3_nt: TGTGCCAGCAGTGCTGACGGTCTAAGGAATTCACCCCTCCACTTT
d_call: .; cdr3_length: 16; j_call: TRBJ1-2; v_call: TRBV5-4; clone_size: .; cdr3_aa: CASSQGGTGIPYGYTF; cdr3_nt: TGTGCCAGCAGCCAAGGCGGTACAGGGATCCCTTATGGCTACACCTTC
d_call: TRBD2; cdr3_length: 15; j_call: TRBJ2-7; v_call: TRBV5-6; clone_size: .; cdr3_aa: CASSLDGGSSYEQYF; cdr3_nt: TGTGCCAGCAGCTTGGATGGCGGGAGCAGCTACGAGCAGTACTTC
d_call: .; cdr3_length: 13; j_call: TRBJ1-4; v_call: TRBV18; clone_size: once; cdr3_aa: CASSNGIEEKLFF; cdr3_nt: TGTGCCAGCTCAAACGGGATAGAGGAAAAACTGTTTTTT
d_call: .; cdr3_length: 15; j_call: TRBJ2-7; v_call: TRBV4-1; clone_size: once; cdr3_aa: CASSPSGHLSYEQYF; cdr3_nt: TGCGCCAGCAGCCCTTCGGGACACCTGTCATACGAGCAGTACTTC
d_call: TRBD2; cdr3_length: 14; j_call: TRBJ2-3; v_call: TRBV29-1; clone_size: .; cdr3_aa: CSGGLAVSTDTQYF; cdr3_nt: TGCAGCGGGGGACTAGCGGTTAGCACAGATACGCAGTATTTT
d_call: TRBD1; cdr3_length: 17; j_call: TRBJ2-2; v_call: TRBV18; clone_size: .; cdr3_aa: CASSPPGTSRGPGELFF; cdr3_nt: TGTGCCAGCTCACCACCGGGGACTTCCAGGGGGCCCGGGGAGCTGTTTTTT
d_call: .; cdr3_length: 17; j_call: TRBJ1-3; v_call: TRBV9; clone_size: .; cdr3_aa: CASSAKYRDYSGNTIYF; cdr3_nt: TGTGCCAGCAGCGCCAAATACAGAGATTACTCTGGAAACACCATATATTTT
d_call: .; cdr3_length: 14; j_call: TRBJ2-7; v_call: TRBV11-2; clone_size: .; cdr3_aa: CASSLGMEVSQQYF; cdr3_nt: TGTGCCAGCAGCTTAGGTATGGAGGTTTCACAGCAGTACTTC